Shown below are 21 T cell receptor beta chains from a single sample sequenced in a study of shared clonotypes between healthy human individuals. Only in-frame clones appear in the TCRdb table, and some are missing; sequencing was by immunoSEQ multiplex PCR. Among some 650,000 clones listed, 97% were seen once. The sequencing input was naive CD4+ T cells sorted from blood. Documented subset: CD45RA+ positively selected. The source is a woman in her twenties or thirties in good health.

CDR3 DNA sequence: TGTGCCAGCAGTTACAGGGGAAGCTCCTACAATGAGCAGTTCTTC. Its translation is CASSYRGSSYNEQFF. The rearrangement uses TRBV2 and TRBJ2-1; 7 bases line up with TRBD1. This CDR3 is 15 amino acids long. Germline CDR1 SNHLY, CDR2 FYNNEI. Losses at the gene ends were 5 bases for V and 0 bases for J; bases not matched to a gene: 4.

J is TRBJ2-1 and V is TRBV11-3; D remains unclear. Germline V gives CDR1 SGHNT, CDR2 YENEEA. CDR3 length equals 15 residues. V was shortened by 6 bases and J by 2 bases, with 14 bases between the two germline ends. This CDR3 reads CASSPSRGPYNEQFF. The CDR3 DNA reads as TGTGCCAGCAGTCCCAGTAGAGGACCCTACAATGAGCAGTTCTTC. Variable domain in full (rest from reference TRBV11-3 and TRBJ2-1): EAGVVQSPRYKIIEKKQPVAFWCNPISGHNTLYWYLQNLGQGPELLIRYENEEAVDDSQLPKDRFSAERLKGVDSTLKIQPAELGDSAVYLCASSPSRGPYNEQFFGPGTRLTVL.

This sequence joins TRBV29-1 and TRBJ2-6; D is possibly TRBD1 or TRBD2 (5 bases each). Deletions cut 6 bases from V and 7 bases from J, with 19 bases between. CDR3 length equals 15 residues. The germline V gene encodes CDR1 SQVTM and CDR2 ANQGSEA. The CDR3, as DNA: TGCAGCGTAGCCGTGGGGGATTCGAGAGCCAACGTCCTGACTTTC. Protein product: CSVAVGDSRANVLTF.

The V gene is TRBV27, the J gene TRBJ2-3, with 9 bases lining up with TRBD2. V shed 6 bases and J 3 bases; nucleotides not matched to a gene: 16. The CDR3 runs 18 residues. The germline V gene encodes CDR1 MNHEY and CDR2 SMNVEV (reference sequence). Here the CDR3 reads CASRVSAPSGIMTDTQYF. CDR3 nucleotides: TGTGCCAGCAGGGTGTCCGCTCCTAGCGGGATAATGACAGATACGCAGTATTTT.

Only one count was recorded for this clone. This rearrangement joins TRBV6-1 to TRBJ2-2; 10 bases fit TRBD1. The CDR3 consists of 15 residues. CDR1 is MNHNS and CDR2 is SASEGT in the germline V gene. V was clipped by 5 bases and J by 6 bases; unmatched bases: 6. The CDR3 region has the DNA TGTGCCAGCAGTAGACAGGGGGCGACCGCCGGGGAGCTGTTTTTT. Protein product: CASSRQGATAGELFF.

V is TRBV5-1 and J is TRBJ2-1, with D possibly being TRBD1 (6 bases). Looked up from germline, CDR1 is SGHRS and CDR2 is YFSETQ. The V end lost 3 bases, the J end lost 7 bases, and 17 bases lay between the germline ends. This CDR3 has 15 residues. CDR3 amino acids: CASSYEGYQGNEQFF. CDR3 sequence (DNA): TGCGCCAGCAGCTATGAGGGGTACCAGGGGAATGAGCAGTTCTTC.

The chain uses TRBV27 and TRBJ2-7; tentatively, D is TRBD2 (6 bases). CDR1 is MNHEY and CDR2 is SMNVEV in the germline V gene (reference sequence). Trimming pared 8 bases from V and 1 base from J, leaving 15 bases between. This CDR3 is 14 amino acids long. The CDR3, as DNA: TGTGCCAGCGGACTAACCAAAGGATCCTACGAGCAGTACTTC. Its translation: CASGLTKGSYEQYF.

The chain combines TRBV5-1 with TRBJ1-2; possibly TRBD1 for D (6 bases). CDR1 SGHRS and CDR2 YFSETQ come from the germline V gene. The CDR3 runs to 13 residues. V was trimmed by 0 bases and J by 6 bases, leaving 9 bases between them. In DNA form, the CDR3 reads TGCGCCAGCAGCTTGGGGGGGCGCGATGGCTACACCTTC. Translated: CASSLGGRDGYTF.

The J gene is TRBJ2-4, the V gene TRBV5-1, with D maybe TRBD1 (7 bases). Trimming took 0 bases from V and 0 from J, leaving 19 bases between them. The CDR3 loop spans 19 amino acids. CDR1 and CDR2 from the germline V gene are SGHRS and YFSETQ. The DNA of the CDR3 is TGCGCCAGCAGCTTGGTTGCAGGGGGGTCCCTTTTAGCCAAAAACATTCAGTACTTC. Protein sequence: CASSLVAGGSLLAKNIQYF.

This chain uses TRBV27 with TRBJ2-3; the match to TRBD2 covers 13 bases. Unmatched junction bases numbered 0, after V lost 0 bases and J lost 3 bases. Germline V gives CDR1 MNHEY, CDR2 SMNVEV (reference sequence). There are 16 residues in the CDR3. Here the CDR3 DNA reads TGTGCCAGCAGTTTATCGACTAGCGGGAGGACAGATACGCAGTATTTT. It encodes CASSLSTSGRTDTQYF.

The chain links TRBV2 to TRBJ2-5; 9 bases match TRBD1. The CDR3 is 18 amino acids. With 2 bases clipped from V and 1 base from J, the junction kept 11 bases outside the gene matches. Germline assignment: CDR1 SNHLY and CDR2 FYNNEI. Here the CDR3 reads CASSEFPGTGTPQETQYF. The CDR3 DNA is TGTGCCAGCAGTGAATTCCCCGGGACAGGGACGCCCCAAGAGACCCAGTACTTC.

V is TRBV7-2 and J is TRBJ2-2; 7 bases line up with TRBD1. CDR3 length: 16 amino acids. Losses at the gene ends were 1 base for V and 0 bases for J; bases not matched to a gene: 2. Germline V CDR1 and CDR2: SGHTA, FQGNSA. The CDR3 reads CASSLVGQPNTGELFF. CDR3 in DNA: TGTGCCAGCAGCTTAGTGGGACAGCCGAACACCGGGGAGCTGTTTTTT.

The chain recombines TRBV4-2 with TRBJ2-5; 10 bases are shared with TRBD2. V shed 3 bases and J 5 bases; nucleotides not matched to a gene: 15. Germline values: CDR1 LGHNA, CDR2 YNFKEQ. CDR3 length: 18 amino acids. The CDR3 is CASSQALRLAGVGETQYF. The CDR3 nucleotides read TGTGCCAGCAGCCAGGCGCTAAGGCTAGCGGGAGTAGGGGAGACCCAGTACTTC.

About this clone itself: Other DNA sequences in this specimen translate into the identical CDR3. The rearrangement joins TRBV5-1 to TRBJ1-5; possible D gene TRBD1, 6 bases. The germline V gene encodes CDR1 SGHRS and CDR2 YFSETQ. With 4 bases removed from V and 4 bases from J, the gap between germline ends came to 9 bases. CDR3 length: 13 amino acids. The CDR3 DNA is TGCGCCAGCAGCCTACAGGGAAATCAGCCCCAGCATTTT. Amino acids: CASSLQGNQPQHF.

The chain uses TRBV6-5 and TRBJ2-1; 9 bases agree with TRBD1. V shed 6 bases, J shed 4 bases, and the junction held 7 bases outside the gene matches. Germline values: CDR1 MNHEY, CDR2 SVGAGI. The CDR3 has 15 residues. CDR3: CASRRAGQGYNEQFF. The CDR3 nucleotides are TGTGCCAGCAGACGGGCGGGACAGGGATACAATGAGCAGTTCTTC.

This rearrangement joins TRBV11-2 to TRBJ1-3; D not certain. The CDR3 extends over 11 amino acids. CDR1 and CDR2 (germline): SGHAT, FQNNGV. The V end was cut by 1 base, the J end by 7 bases, with 2 bases between. The CDR3 spells CASSLVNTIYF. The CDR3 nucleotides read TGTGCCAGCAGCTTAGTGAACACCATATATTTT.

V gene TRBV5-1 combines with J gene TRBJ2-7; D may be TRBD1 (6 bases). CDR3 length equals 14 residues. With 3 bases removed from V and 7 bases from J, the gap between germline ends came to 17 bases. The germline V gene encodes CDR1 SGHRS and CDR2 YFSETQ. The CDR3 loop is CASSSGPPQGEQYF. The DNA for the CDR3 is TGCGCCAGCAGCTCGGGACCGCCTCAGGGGGAGCAGTACTTC.

The gene calls are TRBV5-1 and TRBJ2-3; D uncertain. CDR3 length: 16 residues. Germline-derived CDR1 and CDR2 are SGHRS and YFSETQ. The V end was cut by 1 base, the J end by 2 bases, with 14 bases between. CDR3 in amino acids: CASSLFTDPATDTQYF. CDR3 nucleotide sequence: TGCGCCAGCAGCTTGTTTACCGATCCGGCCACAGATACGCAGTATTTT.

This rearrangement joins TRBV5-4 to TRBJ2-7, with D perhaps matching TRBD2 (5 bases). Germline V lookup: CDR1 SGHNT, CDR2 YYREEE (reference sequence). CDR3 size: 16 residues. V was trimmed by 3 bases and J by 0 bases, leaving 16 bases between them. Written as DNA, the CDR3 is TGTGCCAGCAGCTCCGGGGTAGGAATTGGCTCCTACGAGCAGTACTTC. It translates to CASSSGVGIGSYEQYF.

The chain links TRBV27 to TRBJ1-6; no firm D call. Germline CDR1 MNHEY, CDR2 SMNVEV (reference sequence). This CDR3 is 13 amino acids long. The V gene lost 2 bases and the J gene lost 8 bases, with 7 bases spanning the gap. CDR3 DNA: TGTGCCAGCAGTTTAAGGCAAGATTCACCCCTCCACTTT. Encoded protein: CASSLRQDSPLHF.

This rearrangement joins TRBV7-9 to TRBJ2-4; weak D call: TRBD1 (5 bases). With 2 bases removed from V and 4 bases from J, the gap between germline ends came to 18 bases. CDR1 is SEHNR and CDR2 is FQNEAQ in the germline V gene (reference sequence). CDR3 length: 17 amino acids. The CDR3 protein is CASSLRAERQRKNIQYF. DNA of the CDR3: TGTGCCAGCAGCTTAAGGGCCGAGAGACAGAGGAAAAACATTCAGTACTTC.